This T cell receptor (beta chain) was sequenced in a study of T cell responses to AZD1222 COVID-19 vaccine. In the study overall: Second-dose timings of about 4 or about 12 weeks were pooled.

Study-wide findings and caveats: Increases in Spike-specific TCR breadth and depth were seen after two AZD1222 doses. Just five or six AZD1222 recipients were seropositive at baseline. The donor group comprised mostly white British people and more females; the analysis possibly underestimated clonal diversity.

About this clone: Antigen specificity is unknown.

CDR1 and CDR2 (germline): LNHNV, YYDKDF (reference sequence). Trimming shortened V by 5 bases and J by 0 bases, and 11 bases separated the two germline ends. The CDR3 consists of 15 residues. Assay: immunoSEQ multiplex PCR; the TCRdb copy retains only in-frame clones and omits some. The table lists around 140,000 clones, around 89% of them singletons. The TCR was taken from an adult in good health. The material was peripheral blood, obtained on day 0 of AZD1222 vaccination. The chain employs TRBV15 and TRBJ1-5; D is uncertain. The CDR3 sequence: CATSGWVYSNQPQHF. The CDR3 coding sequence is TGTGCCACCAGCGGATGGGTTTATAGCAATCAGCCCCAGCATTTT.